The entry below gives a single TCR beta chain sequence along with its context. This sample is drawn from a study of shared T cell receptors in the human thymus. There are 13 residues in the CDR3. Germline values: CDR1 MDHEN, CDR2 SYDVKM. V was pared by 2 bases and J by 9 bases, with 11 bases between. The assay was immunoSEQ multiplex PCR, and TCRdb's table has in-frame clones only and misses some. The table has 720,000 or so clones, roughly 88% seen once. The data were also submitted as part of a second study, on human thymus T cells. That work adds: Infants served as donors; they were healthy and Finnish and were having corrective surgery for congenital heart defects. Corrective cardiac operations yielded the resected thymus tissue. Thymic as well as blood repertoires seemed to favor certain V and J genes unevenly. Reports from related research described highly overlapping thymic repertoires among unrelated individuals.

The TCR sequence derives from a girl younger than two with a congenital heart defect. The J gene is TRBJ1-5, the V gene TRBV28; D is undetermined. Sequencing was carried out using thymocytes. The CDR3, as DNA: TGTGCCAGCAGTTTAACGAGGCAGAGGCCCCAGCATTTT. It yields the protein CASSLTRQRPQHF.